This entry is about one TCR beta chain. The CDR3 has 14 residues. Per germline, CDR1 SGHDT and CDR2 YYEEEE. After removal of 3 bases from V and 8 bases from J, the junction contained 6 bases not matched to a gene. In the original analysis: Amplification of reference gene primers provided the estimated nucleated cell counts. Using immunoSEQ multiplex PCR, the repertoire was profiled, and TCRdb retains in-frame clones only, with some absent. The V and J calls and clone size come from that table; D and trimming were worked out from the DNA. The data contain 200,000 to 250,000 clones, 82% of them seen just once; the ten biggest clones take up 4.5% to 6%. This entry belongs to a study of blood T cell repertoires in COVID-19. Study-wide background: Spain, Italy and the United States supplied samples that represented acute and convalescent COVID-19. The cDNA or gDNA used as material had been derived from T cells, B-cell-depleted T cells, or PBMCs.

Source material: peripheral blood. The V call is TRBV5-6, the J call TRBJ2-1, with 9 bases matching TRBD2. The sequence was collected from a woman of 80 years or more with active or convalescent COVID-19. As DNA, the CDR3 is TGTGCCAGCAGCTGGGGTAGCGGGAGCTATGAGCAGTTCTTC. This codes for CASSWGSGSYEQFF. Looking up the rest from reference TRBV5-6 and TRBJ2-1 gives the full variable domain: DAGVTQSPTHLIKTRGQQVTLRCSPKSGHDTVSWYQQALGQGPQFIFQYYEEEERQRGNFPDRFSGHQFPNYSSELNVNALLLGDSALYLCASSWGSGSYEQFFGPGTRLTVL.